These 20 T cell receptor beta chains came from one sample sequenced in a study of CXCR3-negative and CXCR3-positive naive CD8 T cells. UMI-tagged TRB cDNA libraries were built via 5' RACE. TCRdb reprocessed the 5' RACE reads; each CDR3 protein has one entry and no DNA is given. The specimen's table records 130,000 or so distinct CDR3 sequences. The sequencing input was naive CXCR3- CD8+ T cells from blood. Subset meaning: CD45RO-CCR7+CD27+CD95- naive CD8+ T cells lacking CXCR3 (TNR3-). Source of these receptors: a human donor in good health. Some clones in this sample may be carry-over from other donors' samples.

The J gene is TRBJ2-2, the V gene TRBV12-3 or TRBV12-4; TCRdb's assignment of TRBD1 cannot be checked, as there is no DNA. CDR3 length: 16 residues. The CDR3 here is CASSPGGAGYTGELFF.

The chain has TRBV29-1 and TRBJ2-5; TCRdb names TRBD1, which stays unverified in the absence of DNA. The CDR3 totals 16 residues. Germline CDR1 SQVTM, CDR2 ANQGSEA. CDR3: CSVEFWARGMEETQYF.

The chain carries TRBV7-9 and TRBJ1-2; TCRdb calls TRBD1, which cannot be checked without DNA. CDR1 SEHNR and CDR2 FQNEAQ come from the germline V gene (reference sequence). The CDR3 spans 17 residues. The chain's CDR3 is CASSPLVGTGGDYGYTF.

This sequence joins TRBV28 and TRBJ2-3; TCRdb proposes TRBD1, but this gene call is untestable without DNA. This CDR3 contains 16 residues. From germline, CDR1 is MDHEN and CDR2 SYDVKM. The CDR3 sequence is CASSFSLGQRTDTQYF.

The chain couples TRBV29-1 to TRBJ2-2. The CDR3 is 12 residues long. CDR1 and CDR2 from the germline V gene are SQVTM and ANQGSEA. CDR3 region: CSVEVVSGELFF.

The rearrangement uses TRBV27 and TRBJ2-1; the TRBD1 assignment by TCRdb is unverifiable without DNA. This CDR3 comprises 16 residues. Germline CDR1 is MNHEY and CDR2 is SMNVEV (reference sequence). CDR3 sequence: CASSSKTGGDYNEQFF.

This CDR3 reads CSVGQGPHYEQYF. The J gene is TRBJ2-7, the V gene TRBV29-1; TCRdb's D call of TRBD1 is untestable without DNA. CDR1 is SQVTM and CDR2 is ANQGSEA in the germline V gene. The length of the CDR3 is 13 residues.

V usage is TRBV29-1 and J usage is TRBJ2-5. Germline lookup yields CDR1 SQVTM and CDR2 ANQGSEA. This CDR3 region has 11 residues. CDR3 amino acids: CSVEGSRTQYF.

This rearrangement joins TRBV7-9 to TRBJ1-2. The V gene's germline CDR1 is SEHNR and CDR2 FQNEAQ (reference sequence). This CDR3 region has 14 residues. The CDR3 region is CASSLPRTNYGYTF.

The V call is TRBV29-1, the J call TRBJ2-1; TCRdb picks TRBD1, but there is no DNA to check that call. The CDR3 is 14 residues long. In germline, CDR1 is SQVTM, CDR2 ANQGSEA. CDR3 amino acids: CSTRGGAAYNEQFF.

The V gene is TRBV29-1, the J gene TRBJ2-7; TCRdb proposes TRBD2, but this gene call is untestable without DNA. Per the germline V gene, CDR1 is SQVTM and CDR2 is ANQGSEA. This CDR3 is built from 18 residues. The CDR3 is CSAHLLGSGTSGNYEQYF.

The V and J genes are TRBV29-1 and TRBJ2-7; no DNA is available, so the TRBD1 call from TCRdb remains unchecked. CDR1 is SQVTM and CDR2 is ANQGSEA in the germline V gene. The CDR3 is 12 amino acids. The CDR3 sequence: CSVEWTGREQYF.

The chain employs TRBV20-1 and TRBJ2-1. The CDR3 sequence is 14 residues long. Germline V gene data show CDR1 as DFQATT and CDR2 as SNEGSKA (reference sequence). This CDR3 reads CSARDLAGWDEQFF.

V is TRBV5-1 and J is TRBJ2-7; lacking DNA, the TRBD1 call made by TCRdb goes unchecked. The CDR3 is 14 amino acids. The V gene's germline CDR1 is SGHRS and CDR2 YFSETQ. The CDR3 protein is CASSLVAGYYEQYF.

The CDR3 region is CASRRGGNTIYF. This chain links TRBV12-3 or TRBV12-4 with TRBJ1-3. This CDR3 has 12 residues.

The chain carries TRBV29-1 and TRBJ2-3; TCRdb's D gene call, TRBD2, goes unchecked for lack of DNA. The CDR3 runs 14 residues. Germline CDR1 and CDR2: SQVTM and ANQGSEA. The CDR3: CSSTSGRATDTQYF.

CDR3 protein: CASSFSGAEQPQHF. The rearrangement uses TRBV27 and TRBJ1-5; TCRdb's assignment of TRBD1 cannot be checked, as there is no DNA. This CDR3 has 14 amino acids. The germline CDR1 and CDR2 sequences are MNHEY and SMNVEV (reference sequence).

The chain employs TRBV21-1 and TRBJ1-1; TCRdb's assignment of TRBD1 cannot be checked, as there is no DNA. TRBV21-1 counts as a pseudogene. The CDR3 covers 14 residues. Here the CDR3 reads CASSKEQENTEAFF.

The chain links TRBV7-9 to TRBJ2-5; TCRdb returns TRBD1, unconfirmable since there is no DNA. Germline lookup yields CDR1 SEHNR and CDR2 FQNEAQ (reference sequence). The CDR3 has 14 amino acids. This CDR3 reads CASSLPGGQETQYF. Together with reference TRBV7-9 and TRBJ2-5, the CDR3 gives the full variable domain: DTGVSQNPRHKITKRGQNVTFRCDPISEHNRLYWYRQTLGQGPEFLTYFQNEAQLEKSRLLSDRFSAERPKGSFSTLEIQRTEQGDSAMYLCASSLPGGQETQYFGPGTRLLVL.

V and J are TRBV15 and TRBJ2-3. The CDR3 spans 13 residues. Germline-derived CDR1 and CDR2 are LNHNV and YYDKDF (reference sequence). This CDR3 reads CATTDMAADTQYF.